These 30 T cell receptor beta chains originate from one sample sequenced in a study of T cell responses to AZD1222 COVID-19 vaccine. Data came from immunoSEQ multiplex PCR; TCRdb stores just in-frame clones and leaves some out. Here the sample spans more than 100,000 clones, more than 90% being singletons. The sequencing here drew on peripheral blood, taken on day 0 of AZD1222 vaccination. These receptors came from an adult in good health.

V and J are TRBV7-2 and TRBJ2-7; D gene uncertain. Germline loops: CDR1 SGHTA, CDR2 FQGNSA. The ends were cut back, 1 base at V and 3 bases at J, with 1 base in the middle. The CDR3 consists of 11 residues. The CDR3 is CASSLVYEQYF. In DNA, the CDR3 is TGTGCCAGCAGCTTAGTCTACGAGCAGTACTTC. Using reference TRBV7-2 and TRBJ2-7 for the parts outside the CDR3, the full variable domain is GAGVSQSPSNKVTEKGKDVELRCDPISGHTALYWYRQSLGQGLEFLIYFQGNSAPDKSGLPSDRFSAERTGGSVSTLTIQRTQQEDSAVYLCASSLVYEQYFGPGTRLTVT.

This clone was seen only once. The chain carries TRBV27 and TRBJ1-5; D is undetermined. The germline CDR1 and CDR2 sequences are MNHEY and SMNVEV (reference sequence). Trimming shortened V by 1 base and J by 0 bases, and 7 bases separated the two germline ends. This CDR3 comprises 15 residues. The CDR3 is CASSLWQNSNQPQHF. CDR3 DNA sequence: TGTGCCAGCAGTTTATGGCAAAATAGCAATCAGCCCCAGCATTTT.

The chain employs TRBV6-5 and TRBJ2-7, with unresolved D. Germline CDR1 reads MNHEY; CDR2 reads SVGAGI. CDR3 size: 13 residues. Between the trimmed V and J ends, which lost 8 bases and 3 bases, there was a span of 14 bases. The CDR3 nucleotides are TGTGCCAGCGGCGACATTTTTCTCTACGAGCAGTACTTC. It translates to CASGDIFLYEQYF.

The chain joins TRBV10-3 to TRBJ1-5, with no clear D. The CDR3 has 15 residues. The germline V and J ends were trimmed by 0 bases and 10 bases, with 16 bases remaining between them. Germline loops: CDR1 ENHRY, CDR2 SYGVKD. The chain's CDR3 is CAISESRGVFDPQHF. DNA for the CDR3: TGTGCCATCAGTGAGTCGCGCGGGGTCTTTGACCCCCAGCATTTT.

The chain is built from TRBV29-1 and TRBJ2-1; 7 bases match TRBD1. Germline V gene data show CDR1 as SQVTM and CDR2 as ANQGSEA. The CDR3 length is 14 residues. The V gene end was trimmed by 3 bases and the J gene end by 5 bases; junction bases not matched to a gene: 7. DNA for the CDR3: TGCAGCGTTGAGCGGACAGGCCGAGACAATGAGCAGTTCTTC. It translates to CSVERTGRDNEQFF.

The CDR3, as DNA: TGTGCCAGCAGTTACACGGGGCGGATGAACACTGAAGCTTTCTTT. Residues: CASSYTGRMNTEAFF. The chain links TRBV6-2 or TRBV6-3 to TRBJ1-1, with a weak D call TRBD1 (5 bases). This CDR3 contains 15 residues. Trimming pared 2 bases from V and 0 bases from J, leaving 10 bases between. The germline V gene encodes CDR1 MNHEY and CDR2 SVGEGT.

The V gene is TRBV4-1, the J gene TRBJ1-2; 8 bases fit TRBD1. The germline V gene encodes CDR1 MGHRA and CDR2 YSYEKL. The CDR3 runs 16 residues. With 0 bases clipped from V and 2 bases from J, the junction kept 5 bases outside the gene matches. The CDR3 DNA is TGCGCCAGCAGCCAAGATCGGACAGGGTGGAACTATGGCTACACCTTC. This gives the protein CASSQDRTGWNYGYTF.

The chain recombines TRBV19 with TRBJ2-7; TRBD1 is a possible D gene (5 bases). The CDR3 totals 13 residues. Germline values: CDR1 LNHDA, CDR2 SQIVND (reference sequence). Trimming removed 3 bases at V and 5 bases at J, with 11 bases between. The CDR3 here is CASSIVDNHEQYF. Here the CDR3 DNA reads TGTGCCAGTAGTATCGTGGACAACCACGAGCAGTACTTC.

The CDR3 loop reads CAWSTGRTNNQPQHF. The CDR3 DNA reads TGTGCCTGGAGTACCGGGAGAACCAACAATCAGCCCCAGCATTTT. This rearrangement joins TRBV30 to TRBJ1-5; D uncertain. With 2 bases removed from V and 3 bases from J, the gap between germline ends came to 14 bases. Germline CDR1 and CDR2: GTSNPN and SVGIG (reference sequence). The CDR3 has 15 amino acids.

The chain employs TRBV28 and TRBJ2-1; no clear D. CDR3 length equals 17 residues. The germline V gene encodes CDR1 MDHEN and CDR2 SYDVKM. V was cut by 6 bases and J by 0 bases, with 18 bases left in between. The CDR3 protein is CASSPPNLRSSYNEQFF. CDR3 bases: TGTGCCAGCAGCCCCCCCAACCTACGGAGCTCCTACAATGAGCAGTTCTTC.

The chain is built from TRBV12-3 or TRBV12-4 and TRBJ1-1; D not resolved. The CDR3 has 13 residues. Trimming shortened V by 5 bases and J by 13 bases, and 20 bases separated the two germline ends. The CDR3 protein is CASSRPTPGSRFF. The CDR3 DNA sequence: TGTGCCAGCAGTCGCCCCACACCTGGGTCCCGTTTCTTT.

This clone was observed a few times. Other nucleotide sequences from this sample produce the same CDR3. V usage is TRBV27 and J usage is TRBJ1-1, with TRBD1 as a possible D gene (5 bases). The CDR3 loop spans 13 amino acids. Germline V gene data show CDR1 as MNHEY and CDR2 as SMNVEV (reference sequence). Trimming left V 6 bases short and J 6 bases short, with 14 bases between. Written as DNA, the CDR3 is TGTGCCAGCAGCTTAGGTACGGGGGCTGAAGCTTTCTTT. Its translation is CASSLGTGAEAFF.

This chain links TRBV14 with TRBJ1-2, with unresolved D. Trimming took 1 base from V and 7 from J, leaving 7 bases between them. Germline values: CDR1 SGHDN, CDR2 FVKESK. The CDR3 is 12 amino acids. CDR3 sequence reads: CASSQVLFGYTF. CDR3 DNA sequence: TGTGCCAGCAGCCAAGTTCTATTTGGCTACACCTTC. The variable domain in full, with the rest retrieved from reference TRBV14 and TRBJ1-2, is EAGVTQFPSHSVIEKGQTVTLRCDPISGHDNLYWYRRVMGKEIKFLLHFVKESKQDESGMPNNRFLAERTGGTYSTLKVQPAELEDSGVYFCASSQVLFGYTFGSGTRLTVV.

The chain carries TRBV5-1 and TRBJ2-7; 7 bases align to TRBD1. V lost 4 bases and J lost 0; bases outside the gene matches: 4. Germline V gives CDR1 SGHRS, CDR2 YFSETQ. The CDR3 loop spans 14 amino acids. CDR3 protein: CASSRDSSSYEQYF. The CDR3 DNA reads TGCGCCAGCAGCAGGGACAGCAGCTCCTACGAGCAGTACTTC.

This sequence joins TRBV7-2 and TRBJ2-7, with D uncertain. V lost 5 bases to trimming and J lost 1 base, with 15 bases between them. The CDR3 sequence is 15 residues long. Germline V gene sequence: CDR1 SGHTA, CDR2 FQGNSA. Written as DNA, the CDR3 is TGTGCCAGCAGCCCCCCCCCGCAGAAATCCTACGAGCAGTACTTC. The encoded protein is CASSPPPQKSYEQYF.

V and J are TRBV30 and TRBJ1-6; 10 positions match TRBD1. The germline V gene encodes CDR1 GTSNPN and CDR2 SVGIG (reference sequence). V trimming: 1 base; J trimming: 9 bases; junction bases outside the gene matches: 6. This CDR3 region has 15 residues. The CDR3 loop reads CAWSAQDRGASPLHF. The CDR3 region has the DNA TGTGCCTGGAGTGCCCAGGACAGGGGGGCTTCACCCCTCCACTTT.

J is TRBJ2-2 and V is TRBV19, with D perhaps TRBD1 (6 bases). Between the trimmed V and J ends, which lost 7 bases and 7 bases, there was a span of 25 bases. The CDR3 consists of 17 residues. CDR1 is LNHDA and CDR2 is SQIVND in the germline V gene (reference sequence). CDR3 loop: CASIPRAGAFHVGELFF. In DNA form, the CDR3 reads TGTGCCAGTATCCCCCGGGCAGGGGCTTTTCATGTCGGGGAGCTGTTTTTT.

The rearrangement links TRBV7-8 to TRBJ1-1; 7 positions agree with TRBD1. The CDR3 is made up of 14 amino acids. Germline V lookup: CDR1 SGHVS, CDR2 FQNEAQ. V was clipped by 4 bases and J by 3 bases; unmatched bases: 5. The CDR3 DNA sequence: TGTGCCAGCAGCTCCCGACAGGGATACACTGAAGCTTTCTTT. This gives the protein CASSSRQGYTEAFF.

The rearrangement uses TRBV7-2 and TRBJ2-4; D ambiguous. This CDR3 is built from 16 residues. V lost 1 base to trimming and J lost 0 bases, with 10 bases between them. The germline gives CDR1 SGHTA, CDR2 FQGNSA. DNA for the CDR3: TGTGCCAGCAGCTTAGAGGCAGCCCTAGCCAAAAACATTCAGTACTTC. Its protein is CASSLEAALAKNIQYF.

The chain links TRBV3-1 (or the pseudogene TRBV3-2) to TRBJ2-3; D is uncertain. CDR1 and CDR2 from the germline V gene are LGHDT and YNNKEL (reference sequence). The germline V and J ends were trimmed by 8 bases and 2 bases, with 5 bases remaining between them. The CDR3 consists of 11 residues. CDR3 in amino acids: CASGNTDTQYF. CDR3 in DNA: TGTGCCAGCGGTAACACAGATACGCAGTATTTT.

The V call is TRBV7-9, the J call TRBJ1-2; 10 bases fit TRBD1. The trim removed 6 bases at V and 8 bases at J, leaving 12 bases unmatched. Per the germline V gene, CDR1 is SEHNR and CDR2 is FQNEAQ (reference sequence). CDR3 size: 15 residues. The CDR3 spells CASSSGTGALGGYTF. DNA for the CDR3: TGTGCCAGCAGTTCCGGGACAGGGGCCCTAGGGGGCTACACCTTC.

The chain employs TRBV12-5 and TRBJ1-3, with 7 bases identical to TRBD1. Looked up from germline, CDR1 is LGHNT and CDR2 is FRNRAP. V dropped 2 bases and J dropped 0; count of bases not matched to a gene: 19. CDR3 length: 21 residues. The CDR3 sequence is CASGLTGSLTGKHNSGNTIYF. CDR3 coding DNA: TGTGCTAGTGGTTTGACTGGTAGTTTGACAGGGAAACACAACTCTGGAAACACCATATATTTT.

In regard to this clone: A junction boundary mismatches the germline segment, possibly from a read error. V and J are TRBV7-2 and TRBJ2-6; tentatively, D is TRBD1 (5 bases). CDR1 SGHTA and CDR2 FQGNSA come from the germline V gene. The CDR3 loop spans 17 amino acids. The CDR3 loop reads CASSIAVRGGGANVLTF. The CDR3 DNA is TGTGCCAGCAGCATAGCCGTTAGGGGCGGAGGGGCCAACGTCCTGACTTTC.

The rearrangement links TRBV27 to TRBJ2-7; D is undetermined. Trimming cost V 5 bases and J 0 bases, with 5 bases left between them. The CDR3 is made up of 12 amino acids. CDR1 and CDR2 (germline): MNHEY, SMNVEV (reference sequence). This CDR3 reads CASSPGSYEQYF. The CDR3 DNA reads as TGTGCCAGCAGTCCCGGCTCCTACGAGCAGTACTTC.

The chain carries TRBV7-9 and TRBJ2-1; 7 nucleotides match TRBD1. V gave up 1 base and J gave up 14 bases; unmatched junction bases: 5. The germline V gene has CDR1 SEHNR and CDR2 FQNEAQ (reference sequence). CDR3 length: 12 amino acids. CDR3 sequence (DNA): TGTGCCAGCAGCTTAGGACTCACAGGGGAGTTCTTC. It is translated as CASSLGLTGEFF.

This sequence joins TRBV5-4 and TRBJ2-3; tentative D call: TRBD1 (6 bases). V lost 7 bases to trimming and J lost 0 bases, with 9 bases between them. The CDR3 is 13 residues long. The germline V gene encodes CDR1 SGHNT and CDR2 YYREEE (reference sequence). CDR3 sequence reads: CASGQGSTDTQYF. The CDR3 DNA sequence: TGTGCCAGCGGGCAGGGGAGCACAGATACGCAGTATTTT.

This clone was recorded a few times. J is TRBJ1-2 and V is TRBV11-2; TRBD1 agrees at 7 bases. V lost 3 bases, J lost 6 bases, and 16 bases stayed unmatched. The CDR3 has 17 residues. Germline assignment: CDR1 SGHAT and CDR2 FQNNGV. This CDR3 reads CASSFAYRSRGENGYTF. The CDR3 region has the DNA TGTGCCAGCAGCTTTGCTTATAGGTCCAGGGGGGAAAATGGCTACACCTTC.

V gene TRBV4-2 combines with J gene TRBJ1-6, with 10 positions matching TRBD1. Germline-derived CDR1 and CDR2 are LGHNA and YNFKEQ. The CDR3 sequence is 16 residues long. V lost 4 bases and J lost 8; bases outside the gene matches: 8. CDR3 DNA sequence: TGTGCCAGCAGCCGCCCTACCGGGACAGGGGATTCACCCCTCCACTTT. Translation: CASSRPTGTGDSPLHF.

The chain has TRBV15 and TRBJ2-7; TRBD2 might be the D (6 bases). Germline loops: CDR1 LNHNV, CDR2 YYDKDF (reference sequence). With 0 bases removed from V and 5 bases from J, the gap between germline ends came to 14 bases. There are 15 residues in the CDR3. Written as DNA, the CDR3 is TGTGCCACCAGCAGAGATGGTCGGGGCGGGGACGAGCAGTACTTC. This codes for CATSRDGRGGDEQYF.

The chain employs TRBV27 and TRBJ2-7, with D maybe TRBD2 (6 bases). V lost 0 bases and J lost 0, with 12 bases in between. The CDR3 runs 16 residues. Germline-derived CDR1 and CDR2 are MNHEY and SMNVEV (reference sequence). In DNA form, the CDR3 reads TGTGCCAGCAGTTTATCGGGGCGGGACGTCTCCTACGAGCAGTACTTC. Residues: CASSLSGRDVSYEQYF.